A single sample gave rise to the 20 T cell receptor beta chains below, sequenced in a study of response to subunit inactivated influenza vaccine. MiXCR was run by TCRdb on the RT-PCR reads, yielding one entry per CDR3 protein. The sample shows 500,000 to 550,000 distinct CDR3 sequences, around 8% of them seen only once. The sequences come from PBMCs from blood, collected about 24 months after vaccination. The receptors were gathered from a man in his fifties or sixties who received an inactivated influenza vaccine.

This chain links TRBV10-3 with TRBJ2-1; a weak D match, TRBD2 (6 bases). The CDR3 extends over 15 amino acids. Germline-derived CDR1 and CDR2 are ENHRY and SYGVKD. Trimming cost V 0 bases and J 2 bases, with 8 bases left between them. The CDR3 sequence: CAISESTGAYNEQFF. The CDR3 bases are TGTGCCATCAGTGAGTCGACGGGGGCCTACAATGAGCAGTTCTTC.

The CDR3 loop is CASSPRLGSGDEQFF. DNA for the CDR3: TGTGCCAGCAGTCCTAGACTAGGCTCGGGGGATGAGCAGTTCTTC. This chain connects TRBV3-1 to TRBJ2-1; a weak D match, TRBD2 (6 bases). CDR1 and CDR2 from the germline V gene are LGHDT and YNNKEL (reference sequence). The CDR3 contains 15 residues. Trimming took 6 bases from V and 8 from J, leaving 20 bases between them.

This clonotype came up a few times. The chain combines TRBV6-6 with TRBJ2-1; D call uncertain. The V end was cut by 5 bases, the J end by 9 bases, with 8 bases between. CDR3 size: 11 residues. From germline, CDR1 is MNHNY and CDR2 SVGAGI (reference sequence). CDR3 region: CASSVWAEQFF. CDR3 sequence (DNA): TGTGCCAGCAGTGTCTGGGCTGAGCAGTTCTTC.

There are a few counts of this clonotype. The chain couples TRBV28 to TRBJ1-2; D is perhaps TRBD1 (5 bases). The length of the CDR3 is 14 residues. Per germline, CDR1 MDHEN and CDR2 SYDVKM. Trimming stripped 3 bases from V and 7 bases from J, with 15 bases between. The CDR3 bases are TGTGCCAGCAGTTTGGCCGGGCGCGGGGGTGGCTACACCTTC. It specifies CASSLAGRGGGYTF.

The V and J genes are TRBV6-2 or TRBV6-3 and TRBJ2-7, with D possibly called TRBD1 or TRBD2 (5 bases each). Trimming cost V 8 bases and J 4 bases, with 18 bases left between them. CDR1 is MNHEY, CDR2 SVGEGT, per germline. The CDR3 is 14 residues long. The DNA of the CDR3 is TGTGCCAGCGGCTCCGGGATGGGGGAGTACGAGCAGTACTTC. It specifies CASGSGMGEYEQYF.

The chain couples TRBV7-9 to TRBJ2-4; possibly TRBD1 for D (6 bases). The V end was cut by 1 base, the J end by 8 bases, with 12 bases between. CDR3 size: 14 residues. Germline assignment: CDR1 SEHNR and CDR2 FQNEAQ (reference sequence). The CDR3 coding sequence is TGTGCCAGCAGCTTAGATGCAGGGGTGCACATTCAGTACTTC. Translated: CASSLDAGVHIQYF.

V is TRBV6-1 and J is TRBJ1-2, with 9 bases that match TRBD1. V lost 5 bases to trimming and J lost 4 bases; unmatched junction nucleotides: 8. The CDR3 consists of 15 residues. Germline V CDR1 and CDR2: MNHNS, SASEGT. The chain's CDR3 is CASSRGQGIPYGYTF. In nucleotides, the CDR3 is TGTGCCAGCAGTCGCGGACAGGGGATACCCTATGGCTACACCTTC.

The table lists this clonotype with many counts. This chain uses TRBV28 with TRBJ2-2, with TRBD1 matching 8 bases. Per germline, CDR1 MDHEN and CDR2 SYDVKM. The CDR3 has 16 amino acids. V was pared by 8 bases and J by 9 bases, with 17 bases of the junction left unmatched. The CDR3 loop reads CASELVGQGLFRELFF. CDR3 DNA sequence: TGTGCCAGCGAATTAGTTGGACAGGGACTCTTTCGGGAGCTGTTTTTT. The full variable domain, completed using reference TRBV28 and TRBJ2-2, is DVKVTQSSRYLVKRTGEKVFLECVQDMDHENMFWYRQDPGLGLRLIYFSYDVKMKEKGDIPEGYSVSREKKERFSLILESASTNQTSMYLCASELVGQGLFRELFFGEGSRLTVL.

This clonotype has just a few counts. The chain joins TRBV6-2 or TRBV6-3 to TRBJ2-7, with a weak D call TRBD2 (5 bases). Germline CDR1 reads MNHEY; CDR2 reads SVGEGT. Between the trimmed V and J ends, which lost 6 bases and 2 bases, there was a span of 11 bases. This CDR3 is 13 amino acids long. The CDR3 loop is CASSPGFAYEQYF. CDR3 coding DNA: TGTGCCAGCAGCCCGGGATTCGCCTACGAGCAGTACTTC.

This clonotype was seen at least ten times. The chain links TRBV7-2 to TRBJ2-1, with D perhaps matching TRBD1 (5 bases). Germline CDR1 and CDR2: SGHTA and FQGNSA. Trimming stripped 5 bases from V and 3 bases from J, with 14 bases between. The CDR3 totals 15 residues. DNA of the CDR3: TGTGCCAGCAGCAAAGAGTGGGGCAGCTACAATGAGCAGTTCTTC. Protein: CASSKEWGSYNEQFF.

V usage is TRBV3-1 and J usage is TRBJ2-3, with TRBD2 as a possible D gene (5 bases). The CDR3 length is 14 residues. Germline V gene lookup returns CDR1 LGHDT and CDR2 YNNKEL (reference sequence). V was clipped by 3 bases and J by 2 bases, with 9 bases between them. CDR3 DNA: TGTGCCAGCAGCCAGGGGAGCTTCACAGATACGCAGTATTTT. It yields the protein CASSQGSFTDTQYF.

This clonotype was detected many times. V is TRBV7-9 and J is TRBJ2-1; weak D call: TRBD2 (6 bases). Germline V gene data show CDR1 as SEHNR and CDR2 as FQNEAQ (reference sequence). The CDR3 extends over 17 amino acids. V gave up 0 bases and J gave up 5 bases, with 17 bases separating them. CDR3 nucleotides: TGTGCCAGCAGCTTAGCGGGAGGTGCGGGGCCACACAATGAGCAGTTCTTC. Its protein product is CASSLAGGAGPHNEQFF.

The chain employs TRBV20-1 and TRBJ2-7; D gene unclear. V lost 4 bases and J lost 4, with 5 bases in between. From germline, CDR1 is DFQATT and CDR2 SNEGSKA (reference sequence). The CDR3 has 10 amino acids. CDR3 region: CSATPYEQYF. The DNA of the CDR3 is TGCAGTGCTACTCCTTACGAGCAGTACTTC.

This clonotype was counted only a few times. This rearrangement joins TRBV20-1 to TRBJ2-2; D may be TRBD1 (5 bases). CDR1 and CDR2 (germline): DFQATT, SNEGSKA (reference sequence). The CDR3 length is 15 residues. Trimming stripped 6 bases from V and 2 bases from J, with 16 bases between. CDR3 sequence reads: CSAHVAGLNTGELFF. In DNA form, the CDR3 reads TGCAGTGCCCACGTGGCAGGGCTCAACACCGGGGAGCTGTTTTTT.

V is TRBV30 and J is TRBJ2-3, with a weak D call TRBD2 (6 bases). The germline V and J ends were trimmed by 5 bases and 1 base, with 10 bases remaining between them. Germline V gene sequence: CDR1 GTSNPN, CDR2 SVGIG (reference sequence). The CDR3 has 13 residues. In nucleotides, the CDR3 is TGTGCCTGGGGACTAAGGGGCACAGATACGCAGTATTTT. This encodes CAWGLRGTDTQYF. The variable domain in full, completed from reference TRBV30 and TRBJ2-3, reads SQTIHQWPATLVQPVGSPLSLECTVEGTSNPNLYWYRQAAGRGLQLLFYSVGIGQISSEVPQNLSASRPQDRQFILSSKKLLLSDSGFYLCAWGLRGTDTQYFGPGTRLTVL.

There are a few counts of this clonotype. In nucleotides, the CDR3 is TGTGCCAGCAGCCACGAGAATAACTATGGCTACACCTTC. As protein: CASSHENNYGYTF. The chain joins TRBV4-2 to TRBJ1-2; D not certain. The CDR3 has 13 amino acids. Germline V lookup: CDR1 LGHNA, CDR2 YNFKEQ. Trimming removed 3 bases from V and 1 base from J, with 6 bases in between.

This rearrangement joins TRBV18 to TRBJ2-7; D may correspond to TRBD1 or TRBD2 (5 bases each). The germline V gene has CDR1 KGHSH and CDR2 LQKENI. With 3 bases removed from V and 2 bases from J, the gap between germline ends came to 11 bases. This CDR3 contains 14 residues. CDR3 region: CASSPGRTTYEQYF. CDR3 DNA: TGTGCCAGCTCACCGGGACGCACTACCTACGAGCAGTACTTC.

The CDR3 sequence: CSVPGSTDTQYF. The CDR3 coding sequence is TGCAGCGTGCCCGGGTCTACAGATACGCAGTATTTT. This sequence joins TRBV29-1 and TRBJ2-3; D not certain. The germline gives CDR1 SQVTM, CDR2 ANQGSEA. V was trimmed by 6 bases and J by 3 bases, leaving 10 bases between them. This CDR3 region has 12 residues.

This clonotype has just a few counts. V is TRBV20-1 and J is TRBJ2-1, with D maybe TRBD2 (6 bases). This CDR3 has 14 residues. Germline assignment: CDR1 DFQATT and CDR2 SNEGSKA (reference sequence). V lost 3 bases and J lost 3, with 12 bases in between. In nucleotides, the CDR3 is TGCAGTGCTAGGGTAGCGGCAATCTACAATGAGCAGTTCTTC. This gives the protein CSARVAAIYNEQFF.

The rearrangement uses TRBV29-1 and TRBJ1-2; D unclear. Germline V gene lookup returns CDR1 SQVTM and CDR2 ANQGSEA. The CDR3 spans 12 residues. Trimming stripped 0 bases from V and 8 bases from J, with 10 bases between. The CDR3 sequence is CSVEDGPWGYTF. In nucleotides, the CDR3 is TGCAGCGTTGAAGACGGGCCCTGGGGCTACACCTTC.